The T cell receptor beta chain under discussion was sequenced for a study of OX40 agonist ivuxolimab in advanced cancers. Study information: The patients received ivuxolimab by intravenous route every 2 weeks at 0.01 to 10 mg/kg. Of the participants, approximately 44% had some prior anti-PD-1, anti-PD-L1 or anti-CTLA-4 therapy, which was allowed.

Points on this clone: Its antigen is unidentified.

Per germline, CDR1 SGHDT and CDR2 YYEEEE. Trimming shortened V by 0 bases and J by 1 base, and 10 bases separated the two germline ends. The CDR3 has 15 amino acids. Study-wide results and limits: Dose levels from 0.1 to 3.0 mg/kg saw CD4+ and CD8+ blood T cells expand clonally by week 6.

The table came from immunoSEQ multiplex PCR; TCRdb's copy has only in-frame clones and leaves some out. The repertoire includes 50,000 to 75,000 clones, approximately 85% of them detected once, and 9.8% sits in the top ten. This clonotype was sampled from an adult with an advanced solid tumor such as melanoma, head and neck, liver or kidney cancer. The input for sequencing was CD4+ or CD8+ T cells sorted from blood, taken in a trial of the OX40 agonist ivuxolimab. The chain uses TRBV5-6 and TRBJ1-2, with D possibly matching TRBD1 (5 bases). The CDR3 reads CASSLAGRNNYGYTF. The CDR3 region has the DNA TGTGCCAGCAGCTTGGCGGGACGGAATAACTATGGCTACACCTTC.